The clone carrying this T cell receptor beta chain was observed a handful of times. No antigen is known for it. A universal primer site came from template switching; cDNA carried unique molecular identifiers. TCRdb reanalysed the 5' RACE reads using MiXCR and keeps one entry per CDR3 protein. The profile covers fewer than 550,000 distinct CDR3 sequences, with 13% to 15% appearing a single time and 0.98% taken by the ten largest. This sample is drawn from a study of identical twins. Study findings and constraints: Some out-of-frame alpha sequences were shared by twins, and these showed excess low generation probability. Models, which agreed with sharing between unrelated individuals, nonetheless underestimated the out-of-frame TCR alpha sharing seen in monozygotic twins.

Germline V lookup: CDR1 SEHNR, CDR2 FQNEAQ (reference sequence). CDR3 length: 13 residues. V was pared by 8 bases and J by 0 bases, with 10 bases between. These records were also assigned to another study, of yellow fever vaccine responses in identical twins. That publication notes: Twins showed a vaccine T cell response that reportedly seemed partly convergent, partly personalized.

This receptor was identified in a woman aged 18 to 35 in good health. The sample comprised CD4+ T cells sorted from blood. The chain couples TRBV7-9 to TRBJ1-1; D remains ambiguous. CDR3: CASERDMNTEAFF. CDR3 in DNA: TGTGCCAGCGAGCGTGACATGAACACTGAAGCTTTCTTT.